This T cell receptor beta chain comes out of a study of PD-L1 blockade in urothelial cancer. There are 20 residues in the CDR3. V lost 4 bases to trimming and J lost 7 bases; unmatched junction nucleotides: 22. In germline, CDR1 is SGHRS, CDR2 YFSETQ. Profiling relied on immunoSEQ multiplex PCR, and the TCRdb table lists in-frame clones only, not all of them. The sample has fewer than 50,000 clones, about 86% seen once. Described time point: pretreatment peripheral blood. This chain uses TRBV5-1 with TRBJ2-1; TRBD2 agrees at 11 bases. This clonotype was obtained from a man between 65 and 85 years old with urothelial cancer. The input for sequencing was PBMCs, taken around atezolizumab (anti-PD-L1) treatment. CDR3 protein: CASSPGTGTSGSGFGNEQFF. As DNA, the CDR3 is TGCGCCAGCAGCCCCGGTACCGGGACTAGCGGTTCGGGGTTTGGAAATGAGCAGTTCTTC.